This T cell receptor beta chain comes out of a study of siplizumab effects on memory and regulatory T cells. Comment on this clone: The target antigen is unknown.

The J segment lost 2 bases and the V segment lost 6 bases, leaving 13 bases of the junction unmatched. There are 16 residues in the CDR3. Germline V CDR1 and CDR2: SQVTM, ANQGSEA. Findings and caveats of the study: Siplizumab led to significantly less abundant alloreactive sequences that could be traced back to unstimulated CD4+ memory cells. The study found naive T cells seemingly more diverse than memory cells and seemingly major alloresponse contributors.

Assay: immunoSEQ multiplex PCR; the TCRdb copy retains only in-frame clones and omits some. This table has about 100,000 clones, roughly 92% appearing once. This clonotype originated in a human donor in good health. The chain carries TRBV29-1 and TRBJ2-3, with 8 bases that match TRBD2. Sequenced material: Tregs sorted from blood. The CDR3 bases are TGCAGCGTGAATTCCCGACTAGCGCTAAACACAGATACGCAGTATTTT. Translation: CSVNSRLALNTDTQYF.